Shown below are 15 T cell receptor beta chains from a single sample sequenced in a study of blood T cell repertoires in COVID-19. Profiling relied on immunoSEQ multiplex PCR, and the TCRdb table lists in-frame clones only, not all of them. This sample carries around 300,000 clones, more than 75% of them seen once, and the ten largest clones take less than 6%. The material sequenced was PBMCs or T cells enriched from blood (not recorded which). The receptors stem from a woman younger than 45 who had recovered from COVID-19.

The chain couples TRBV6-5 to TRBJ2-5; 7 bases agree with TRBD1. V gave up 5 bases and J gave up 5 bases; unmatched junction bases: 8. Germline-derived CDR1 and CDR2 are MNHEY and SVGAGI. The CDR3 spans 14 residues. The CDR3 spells CASSHKTGVETQYF. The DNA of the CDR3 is TGTGCCAGCAGTCACAAAACAGGGGTCGAGACCCAGTACTTC.

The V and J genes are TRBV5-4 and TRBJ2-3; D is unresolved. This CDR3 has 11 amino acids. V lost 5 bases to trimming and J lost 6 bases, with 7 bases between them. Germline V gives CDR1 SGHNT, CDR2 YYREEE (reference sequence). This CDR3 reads CASRIGDTQYF. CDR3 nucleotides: TGTGCCAGCAGGATCGGGGATACGCAGTATTTT.

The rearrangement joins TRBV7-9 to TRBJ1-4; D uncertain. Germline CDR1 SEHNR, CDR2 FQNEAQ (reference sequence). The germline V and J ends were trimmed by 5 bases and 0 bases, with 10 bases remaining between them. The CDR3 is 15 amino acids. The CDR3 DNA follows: TGTGCCAGCAGCCCTCGCGGAGCAACTAATGAAAAACTGTTTTTT. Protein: CASSPRGATNEKLFF.

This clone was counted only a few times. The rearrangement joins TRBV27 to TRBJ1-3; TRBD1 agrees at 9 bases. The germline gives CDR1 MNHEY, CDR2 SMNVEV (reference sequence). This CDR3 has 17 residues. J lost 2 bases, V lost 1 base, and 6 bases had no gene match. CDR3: CASSLFGDRAPGNTIYF. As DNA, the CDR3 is TGTGCCAGCAGTTTATTTGGGGACAGGGCTCCTGGAAACACCATATATTTT.

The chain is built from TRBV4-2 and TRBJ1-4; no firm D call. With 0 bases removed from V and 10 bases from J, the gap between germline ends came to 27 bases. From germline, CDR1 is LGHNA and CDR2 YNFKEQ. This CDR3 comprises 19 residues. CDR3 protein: CASSQDRFEAGPSGRKLFF. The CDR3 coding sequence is TGTGCCAGCAGCCAAGACCGATTTGAAGCCGGACCCTCCGGGAGAAAACTGTTTTTT.

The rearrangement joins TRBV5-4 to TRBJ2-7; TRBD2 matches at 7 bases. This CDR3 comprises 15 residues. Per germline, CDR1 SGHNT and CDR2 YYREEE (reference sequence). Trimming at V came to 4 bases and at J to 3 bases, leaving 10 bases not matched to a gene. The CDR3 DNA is TGTGCCAGCAGCGGGCGGACTAGTGGTGGCTACGAGCAGTACTTC. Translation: CASSGRTSGGYEQYF.

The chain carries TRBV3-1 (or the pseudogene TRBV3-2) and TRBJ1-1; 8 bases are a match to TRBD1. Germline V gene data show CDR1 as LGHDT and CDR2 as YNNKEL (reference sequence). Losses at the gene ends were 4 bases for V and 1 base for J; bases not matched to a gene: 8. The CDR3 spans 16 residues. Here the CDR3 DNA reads TGTGCCAGCAGCCGGCGGACAGGGAACACGAACACTGAAGCTTTCTTT. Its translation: CASSRRTGNTNTEAFF.

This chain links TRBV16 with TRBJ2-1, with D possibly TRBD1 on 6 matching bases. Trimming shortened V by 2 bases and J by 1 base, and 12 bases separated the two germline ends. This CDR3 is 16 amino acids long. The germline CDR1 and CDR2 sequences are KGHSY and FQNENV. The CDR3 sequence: CASSQTRQDSYNEQFF. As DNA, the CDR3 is TGTGCCAGCAGCCAAACTAGACAGGATTCCTACAATGAGCAGTTCTTC.

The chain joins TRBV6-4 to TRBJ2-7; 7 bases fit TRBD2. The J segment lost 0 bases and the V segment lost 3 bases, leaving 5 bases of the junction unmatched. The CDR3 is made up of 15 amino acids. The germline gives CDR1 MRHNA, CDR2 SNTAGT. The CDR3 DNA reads TGTGCCAGCAGTGAGGGGCTAGCGGACTCCTACGAGCAGTACTTC. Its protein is CASSEGLADSYEQYF.

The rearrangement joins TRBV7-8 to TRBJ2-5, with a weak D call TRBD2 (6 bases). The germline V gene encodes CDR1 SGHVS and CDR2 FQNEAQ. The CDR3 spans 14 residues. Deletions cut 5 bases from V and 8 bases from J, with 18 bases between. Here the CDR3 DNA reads TGTGCCAGCAGCCCAGAGGGGCGGGGAGACACCCAGTACTTC. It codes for CASSPEGRGDTQYF.

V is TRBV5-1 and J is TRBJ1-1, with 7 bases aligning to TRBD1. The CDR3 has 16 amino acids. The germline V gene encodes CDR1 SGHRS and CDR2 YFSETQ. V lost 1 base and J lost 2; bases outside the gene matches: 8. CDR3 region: CASSLMAGGTNTEAFF. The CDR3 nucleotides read TGCGCCAGCAGCTTGATGGCAGGGGGGACTAACACTGAAGCTTTCTTT.

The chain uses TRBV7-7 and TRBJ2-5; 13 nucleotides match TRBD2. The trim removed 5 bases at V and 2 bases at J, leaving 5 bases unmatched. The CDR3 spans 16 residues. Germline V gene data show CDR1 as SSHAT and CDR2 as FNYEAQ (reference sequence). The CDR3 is CASSPRLAGGQETQYF. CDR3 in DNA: TGTGCCAGCAGCCCGAGACTAGCGGGGGGTCAAGAGACCCAGTACTTC.

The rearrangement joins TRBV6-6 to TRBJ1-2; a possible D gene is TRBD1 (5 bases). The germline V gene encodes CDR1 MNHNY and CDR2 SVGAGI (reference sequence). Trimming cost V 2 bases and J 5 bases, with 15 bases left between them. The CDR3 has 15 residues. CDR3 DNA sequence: TGTGCCAGCAGTTACAGCCGACGGGGGGAATATGGCTACACCTTC. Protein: CASSYSRRGEYGYTF.

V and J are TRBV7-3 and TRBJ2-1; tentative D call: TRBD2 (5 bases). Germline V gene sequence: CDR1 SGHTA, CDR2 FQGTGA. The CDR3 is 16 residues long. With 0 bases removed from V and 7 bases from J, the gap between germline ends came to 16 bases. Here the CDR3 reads CASSLTTSMRGNEQFF. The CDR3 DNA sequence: TGTGCCAGCAGCTTAACAACTAGTATGCGAGGAAATGAGCAGTTCTTC.

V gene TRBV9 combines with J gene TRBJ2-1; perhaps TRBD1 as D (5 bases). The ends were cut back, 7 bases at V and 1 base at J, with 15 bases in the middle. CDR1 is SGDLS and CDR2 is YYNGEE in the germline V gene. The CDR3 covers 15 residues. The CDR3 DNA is TGTGCCAGCGGGAAACAGACAGCTTCCTACAATGAGCAGTTCTTC. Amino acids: CASGKQTASYNEQFF.